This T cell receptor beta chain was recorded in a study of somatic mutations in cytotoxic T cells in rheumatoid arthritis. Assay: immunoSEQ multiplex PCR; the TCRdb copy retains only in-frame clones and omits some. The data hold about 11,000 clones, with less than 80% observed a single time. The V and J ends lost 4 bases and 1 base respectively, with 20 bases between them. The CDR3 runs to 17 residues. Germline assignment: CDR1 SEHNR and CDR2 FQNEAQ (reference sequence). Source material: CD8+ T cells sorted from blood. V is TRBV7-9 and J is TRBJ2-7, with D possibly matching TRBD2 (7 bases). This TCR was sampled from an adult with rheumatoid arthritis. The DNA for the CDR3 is TGTGCCAGCAGCTACCCCGGGGGGCGCCCGGGGTCCTACGAGCAGTACTTC. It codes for CASSYPGGRPGSYEQYF.